This entry lists 25 T cell receptor beta chains sequenced from one sample in a study of blood T cell repertoires in COVID-19. TCRdb's copy holds only in-frame clones and misses some; the assay was immunoSEQ multiplex PCR. The data show 160,000 or so clones, 88% seen once. Sequences were obtained from peripheral blood. These receptors originate from a woman between 70 and 85 years old with acute or convalescent COVID-19.

V usage is TRBV5-8 and J usage is TRBJ1-4, with D possibly TRBD1 on 6 matching bases. Germline values: CDR1 SGHTS, CDR2 YDEGEE. Trimming took off 10 bases at V and 0 bases at J, with 22 bases between the two ends. The CDR3 length is 17 residues. The CDR3 sequence: CAHLPGGFLSTNEKLFF. In DNA form, the CDR3 reads TGTGCCCACCTACCGGGGGGCTTTCTGTCAACTAATGAAAAACTGTTTTTT.

The rearrangement uses TRBV4-3 and TRBJ1-2, with D unclear. The CDR3 runs to 13 residues. Trimming cost V 0 bases and J 4 bases, with 6 bases left between them. In germline, CDR1 is LGHNA, CDR2 YSLEER. As DNA, the CDR3 is TGCGCCAGCAGCCAAGATTTCGGCTATGGCTACACCTTC. Its protein is CASSQDFGYGYTF.

V gene TRBV7-2 combines with J gene TRBJ2-4; 7 bases map to TRBD1. The junction had 7 bases not matched to a gene; V was cut back by 7 bases and J by 4 bases. This CDR3 has 14 amino acids. Germline V gene lookup returns CDR1 SGHTA and CDR2 FQGNSA. CDR3 loop: CASTDGTAKNIQYF. In nucleotides, the CDR3 is TGTGCCAGCACCGATGGGACAGCGAAAAACATTCAGTACTTC. The full variable domain, rest sourced from reference TRBV7-2 and TRBJ2-4, is GAGVSQSPSNKVTEKGKDVELRCDPISGHTALYWYRQSLGQGLEFLIYFQGNSAPDKSGLPSDRFSAERTGGSVSTLTIQRTQQEDSAVYLCASTDGTAKNIQYFGAGTRLSVL.

This rearrangement joins TRBV3-1 (or the pseudogene TRBV3-2) to TRBJ1-5; a weak D match, TRBD1 (6 bases). Trimming removed 1 base at V and 5 bases at J, with 12 bases between. CDR3 length: 15 amino acids. Germline values: CDR1 LGHDT, CDR2 YNNKEL (reference sequence). CDR3 residues: CASSQGAGGHQPQHF. For the CDR3, the DNA is TGTGCCAGCAGCCAAGGGGCCGGGGGGCATCAGCCCCAGCATTTT.

The rearrangement links TRBV28 to TRBJ1-2; unclear D gene. The CDR3 sequence is 10 residues long. The germline gives CDR1 MDHEN, CDR2 SYDVKM. Trimming removed 7 bases at V and 8 bases at J, with 8 bases between. CDR3 residues: CASKDFGYTF. The DNA for the CDR3 is TGTGCCAGCAAGGACTTCGGCTACACCTTC.

The chain joins TRBV7-9 to TRBJ1-5; a possible D gene is TRBD1 (5 bases). CDR3 size: 15 residues. Trimming left V 2 bases short and J 2 bases short, with 10 bases between. Germline CDR1 SEHNR, CDR2 FQNEAQ (reference sequence). As DNA, the CDR3 is TGTGCCAGCAGCTTATCGGCAGGGCGCAATCAGCCCCAGCATTTT. Translated: CASSLSAGRNQPQHF.

The chain has TRBV3-1 (or the pseudogene TRBV3-2) and TRBJ2-1; no reliable D call. Germline assignment: CDR1 LGHDT and CDR2 YNNKEL (reference sequence). The V and J ends lost 5 bases and 4 bases respectively, with 15 bases between them. The CDR3 length is 15 residues. CDR3 DNA: TGTGCCAGCAGCGCTGGGCCTACCCCATACAATGAGCAGTTCTTC. Its protein is CASSAGPTPYNEQFF.

The chain couples TRBV28 to TRBJ1-2; no reliable D call. Trimming took off 3 bases at V and 5 bases at J, with 10 bases between the two ends. The CDR3 is 13 amino acids. CDR1 MDHEN and CDR2 SYDVKM come from the germline V gene. Written as DNA, the CDR3 is TGTGCCAGCAGTTTCGGGAGGGAGTATGGCTACACCTTC. Its protein product is CASSFGREYGYTF.

J is TRBJ1-2 and V is TRBV21-1; the table's D gene call, TRBD1, was not cross checked with the DNA. TRBV21-1 has pseudogene status. The CDR3 runs to 14 residues. CDR3 in DNA: TGTGCCAGCAGCAAAGGGACAGGGGGCTATGGCTACACCTTC. Translated, it gives CASSKGTGGYGYTF.

The gene calls are TRBV5-5 and TRBJ1-5; 7 nucleotides match TRBD1. Germline V gene data show CDR1 as SGHKS and CDR2 as YYEKEE (reference sequence). V lost 2 bases to trimming and J lost 4 bases; unmatched junction nucleotides: 9. The CDR3 totals 16 residues. CDR3 residues: CASSFRQGTGNQPQHF. CDR3 DNA: TGTGCCAGCAGCTTTCGACAGGGAACGGGTAATCAGCCCCAGCATTTT.

The chain uses TRBV6-5 and TRBJ1-5; 7 bases fit TRBD1. V trimming: 2 bases; J trimming: 6 bases; junction bases outside the gene matches: 4. The CDR3 runs 14 residues. Germline CDR1 and CDR2: MNHEY and SVGAGI. The CDR3 is CASSYRTGSQPQHF. The CDR3 region has the DNA TGTGCCAGCAGTTACCGGACAGGCAGTCAGCCCCAGCATTTT.

The J gene is TRBJ2-1, the V gene TRBV7-2; TRBD1 agrees at 7 bases. J lost 7 bases, V lost 4 bases, and 1 base had no gene match. CDR1 is SGHTA and CDR2 is FQGNSA in the germline V gene. CDR3 size: 12 residues. CDR3 coding DNA: TGTGCCAGCAGCTGGGGACAGAATGAGCAGTTCTTC. This encodes CASSWGQNEQFF.

This clone was recorded once. The chain couples TRBV24-1 to TRBJ2-5; 11 bases align to TRBD1. The ends lost 4 bases at V and 9 bases at J; junction bases unmatched: 9. The CDR3 runs to 15 residues. CDR1 is KGHDR and CDR2 is SFDVKD in the germline V gene. DNA of the CDR3: TGTGCCACCAGTGACCCCGGGACAGGGGGGAAGGCCCAGTACTTC. It codes for CATSDPGTGGKAQYF.

The rearrangement joins TRBV28 to TRBJ2-7, with TRBD2 as a possible D gene (6 bases). V was pared by 5 bases and J by 5 bases, with 13 bases between. The CDR3 has 13 residues. CDR1 is MDHEN and CDR2 is SYDVKM in the germline V gene. CDR3 DNA sequence: TGTGCCAGCAGTCCAGGGAGGTCAAACGAGCAGTACGTC. Amino acids: CASSPGRSNEQYV.

This chain uses TRBV19 with TRBJ1-5; 8 bases match TRBD1. The CDR3 totals 15 residues. Trimming cost V 8 bases and J 6 bases; bases outside gene matches: 12. Germline-derived CDR1 and CDR2 are LNHDA and SQIVND (reference sequence). The CDR3 nucleotides read TGTGCCAGTGGGGACAGACAGGGGAGGCCTCAGCCCCAGCATTTT. The encoded protein is CASGDRQGRPQPQHF.

The gene calls are TRBV6-1 and TRBJ2-5; a possible D gene is TRBD2 (6 bases). Trimming removed 3 bases at V and 2 bases at J, with 13 bases between. CDR3 length: 15 residues. Germline-derived CDR1 and CDR2 are MNHNS and SASEGT. CDR3 sequence: CASSEWLAEQETQYF. The CDR3 DNA reads TGTGCCAGCAGTGAGTGGTTAGCGGAGCAAGAGACCCAGTACTTC.

The chain carries TRBV10-2 and TRBJ2-7, with D possibly TRBD1 on 6 matching bases. Germline loops: CDR1 WSHSY, CDR2 SAAADI. The CDR3 spans 14 residues. Trimming cost V 1 base and J 3 bases, with 10 bases left between them. In nucleotides, the CDR3 is TGCGCCAGCAGTGAGTTGGGGGCGTACTACGAGCAGTACTTC. Translated, it gives CASSELGAYYEQYF.

About this clone: Compared with germline, one end of the junction differs, possibly owing to a read error. The V call is TRBV7-2, the J call TRBJ2-3, with TRBD2 matching over 14 bases. Per the germline V gene, CDR1 is SGHTA and CDR2 is FQGNSA. CDR3 length: 19 amino acids. CDR3 residues: CASSLARLAGGLGTDTQYF. CDR3 nucleotide sequence: TGTGCCAGCAGCCTAGCTAGACTAGCGGGGGGGCTAGGCACAGATACGCAGTATTTT.

This clone occurred once. The chain employs TRBV12-3 or TRBV12-4 and TRBJ2-7, with D perhaps matching TRBD1 (5 bases). The CDR3 is 12 amino acids. V dropped 6 bases and J dropped 7 bases, with 13 bases sitting between them. The CDR3 coding sequence is TGTGCCAGCAGGGCAAACAGGAATGAGCAGTACTTC. It specifies CASRANRNEQYF.

This clone was seen once. V is TRBV19 and J is TRBJ2-6; tentative D call: TRBD1 (6 bases). This CDR3 comprises 16 residues. Per germline, CDR1 LNHDA and CDR2 SQIVND (reference sequence). V lost 3 bases and J 4 bases, leaving 13 bases between the germline ends. As DNA, the CDR3 is TGTGCCAGTAGTATTCTAACAGGGAACGGGGCCAACGTCCTGACTTTC. Translating gives CASSILTGNGANVLTF.

The J gene is TRBJ1-6, the V gene TRBV6-4; TRBD1 aligns across 9 bases. CDR1 and CDR2 (germline): MRHNA, SNTAGT. J gave up 9 bases and V 6 bases, and 9 bases lay outside the gene matches. There are 15 residues in the CDR3. The CDR3 is CASSAQGQGGSPLHF. CDR3 nucleotides: TGTGCCAGCAGCGCTCAGGGACAGGGAGGTTCACCCCTCCACTTT.

V usage is TRBV29-1 and J usage is TRBJ2-3, with a weak D call TRBD2 (7 bases). Trimming pared 4 bases from V and 4 bases from J, leaving 12 bases between. This CDR3 region has 13 residues. Germline values: CDR1 SQVTM, CDR2 ANQGSEA. The CDR3 protein is CSVGGGLSDTQYF. CDR3 coding DNA: TGCAGCGTTGGGGGGGGCTTATCAGATACGCAGTATTTT.

The chain has TRBV6-5 and TRBJ1-5, with 9 positions matching TRBD1. Unmatched junction bases numbered 5, after V lost 11 bases and J lost 3 bases. CDR1 and CDR2 from the germline V gene are MNHEY and SVGAGI. The CDR3 sequence is 13 residues long. The CDR3 DNA sequence: TGTGCCGGTCGACAGGGGGTCAATCAGCCCCAGCATTTT. Protein: CAGRQGVNQPQHF.

This chain uses TRBV13 with TRBJ1-6, with 12 bases matching TRBD1. The CDR3 extends over 16 amino acids. V dropped 2 bases and J dropped 9; count of bases not matched to a gene: 5. The V gene's germline CDR1 is PRHDT and CDR2 FYEKMQ (reference sequence). As DNA, the CDR3 is TGTGCCAGCAGCTTAAGGGACAGGGGGCTTAGTTCACCCCTCCACTTT. Its protein is CASSLRDRGLSSPLHF.

The rearrangement joins TRBV4-2 to TRBJ1-6, with D maybe TRBD1 (5 bases). This CDR3 is built from 19 residues. The V end was cut by 3 bases, the J end by 4 bases, with 22 bases between. From germline, CDR1 is LGHNA and CDR2 YNFKEQ. The CDR3 spells CASSQTNQGWGQYNSPLHF. CDR3 nucleotide sequence: TGTGCCAGCAGCCAGACAAATCAGGGTTGGGGCCAATATAATTCACCCCTCCACTTT.